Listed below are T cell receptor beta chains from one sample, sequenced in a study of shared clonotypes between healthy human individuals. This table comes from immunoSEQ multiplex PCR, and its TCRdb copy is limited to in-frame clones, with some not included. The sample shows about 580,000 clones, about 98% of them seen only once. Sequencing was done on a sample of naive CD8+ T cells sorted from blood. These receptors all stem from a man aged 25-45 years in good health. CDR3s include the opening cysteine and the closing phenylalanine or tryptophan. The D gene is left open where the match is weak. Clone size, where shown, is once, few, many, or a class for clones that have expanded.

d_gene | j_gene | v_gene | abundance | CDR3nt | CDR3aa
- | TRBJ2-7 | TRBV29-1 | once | TGCAGCGTTCAACAGGGAACCTACGAGCAGTACTTC | CSVQQGTYEQYF
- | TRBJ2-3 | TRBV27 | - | TGTGCCAGCAGTTTAGTTCCCACAGATACGCAGTATTTT | CASSLVPTDTQYF
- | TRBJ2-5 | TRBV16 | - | TGTGCCAGCAGCCAATCAGTCAGGGTGGGAGAAGAGACCCAGTACTTC | CASSQSVRVGEETQYF
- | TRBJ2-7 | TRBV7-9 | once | TGTGCCAGCTGTTTTGACGGAGCCTTCTACGAGCAGTACTTC | CASCFDGAFYEQYF
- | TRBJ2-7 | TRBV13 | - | TGTGCCAGCAGAGGACAGTGGGTAAACGAGCAGTACTTC | CASRGQWVNEQYF
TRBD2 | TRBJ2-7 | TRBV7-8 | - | TGTGCCAGCAGCTTTTCCCCTAGCGGATCCTACGAGCAGTACTTC | CASSFSPSGSYEQYF
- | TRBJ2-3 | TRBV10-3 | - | TGTGCCATCAATGGACTCCACACAGATACGCAGTATTTT | CAINGLHTDTQYF
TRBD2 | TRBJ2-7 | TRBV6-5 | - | TGTGCCAGCAGTTATTGTCTAGCGGGACCCTACGAGCAGTACTTC | CASSYCLAGPYEQYF
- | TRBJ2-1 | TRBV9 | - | TGTGCCAGCAGCGTTCAGAGCAATCGGCAGTTCTTC | CASSVQSNRQFF
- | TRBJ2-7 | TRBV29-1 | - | TGCAGCGTTGTTGGGGACTACGAGCAGTACTTC | CSVVGDYEQYF
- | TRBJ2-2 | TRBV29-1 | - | TGCAGTATTGGGGAGGTGAACACCGGGGAGCTGTTTTTT | CSIGEVNTGELFF
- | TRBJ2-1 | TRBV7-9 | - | TGTGCCAGCAGAACACTAGTATATGAGCAGTTCTTC | CASRTLVYEQFF
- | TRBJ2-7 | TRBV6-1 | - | TGTGCCAGCACCGGGATTTCCTACGAGCAGTACTTC | CASTGISYEQYF
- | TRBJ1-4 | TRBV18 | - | TGTGCCAGCTCACTTGGACAGACACGCGAAAAACTGTTTTTT | CASSLGQTREKLFF
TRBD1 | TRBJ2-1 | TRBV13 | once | TGTGCCAGCAGCTTACAGGGGGTGAATGAGCAGTTCTTC | CASSLQGVNEQFF
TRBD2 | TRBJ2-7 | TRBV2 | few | TGTGCCAGCAGTGGGTCGGTAGCGGGAGGTTCAGCATTCTCCTACGAGCAGTACTTC | CASSGSVAGGSAFSYEQYF
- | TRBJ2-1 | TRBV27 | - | TGTGCCAGCAGTGCTGCACAGGGACGGAGGGGGAATGAGCAGTTCTTC | CASSAAQGRRGNEQFF
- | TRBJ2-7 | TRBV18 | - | TGTGCCAGCCCACCCAGACAGGAGTGGGAGCAGTACTTC | CASPPRQEWEQYF
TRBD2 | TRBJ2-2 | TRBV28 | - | TGTGCCAGCACCACCCGGTCGGCGGGAGGCCGGGAGCTGTTTTTT | CASTTRSAGGRELFF
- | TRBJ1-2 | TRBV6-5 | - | TGTGCCAGCAGCCTACAGGGCTCAGGGGCAGGGGGCTACACCTTC | CASSLQGSGAGGYTF
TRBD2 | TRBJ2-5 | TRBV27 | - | TGTGCCAGCAGTTCCCCCTCGGCGGGGGGACAAGAGACCCAGTACTTC | CASSSPSAGGQETQYF
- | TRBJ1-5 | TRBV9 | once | TGTGCCAGCAGCGGGGGAGGAAGCAATCAGCCCCAGCATTTT | CASSGGGSNQPQHF
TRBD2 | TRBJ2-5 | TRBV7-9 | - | TGTGCCAGCAGCTTAGGGCGCGGGGGAGAGACCCAGTACTTC | CASSLGRGGETQYF
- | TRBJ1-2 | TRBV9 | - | TGTGCCAGCAGCGTGTCGGGACCTAACTATGGCTACACCTTC | CASSVSGPNYGYTF
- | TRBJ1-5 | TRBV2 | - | TGTGCCAGCAGCGCCAAAAGACTTGACCGTCGCGGTCAGCCCCAGCATTTT | CASSAKRLDRRGQPQHF
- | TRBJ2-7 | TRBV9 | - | TGTGCCAGCAGCCCCGGGAGTCTACCAAGCTACGAGCAGTACTTC | CASSPGSLPSYEQYF
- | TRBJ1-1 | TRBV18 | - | TGTGCCAGCTCACCAACTGACACTGAAGCTTTCTTT | CASSPTDTEAFF
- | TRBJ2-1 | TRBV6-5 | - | TGTGCCAGCAGTTACTCGGGATCCGGCAATGAGCAGTTCTTC | CASSYSGSGNEQFF
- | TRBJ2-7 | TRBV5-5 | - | TGTGCCAGCAGCTTTTATGACAGAACCTACGAGCAGTACTTC | CASSFYDRTYEQYF
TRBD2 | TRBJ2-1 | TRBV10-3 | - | TGTGCCGTTAACCTCGTAGGGCGGGAGGATGAGCAGTTCTTC | CAVNLVGREDEQFF
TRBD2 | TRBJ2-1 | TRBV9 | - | TGTGCCAGCAGCGTAGCGCCGGGACTAGCAGACAATGAGCAGTTCTTC | CASSVAPGLADNEQFF
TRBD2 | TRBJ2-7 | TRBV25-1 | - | TGTGCCAGCAGTGAATCATTGGAAATAGCGGGATTCTACGAGCAGTACTTC | CASSESLEIAGFYEQYF
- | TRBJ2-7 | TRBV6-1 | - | TGTGCCAGCAGTGACATCTACCCATGGGGGTACTTC | CASSDIYPWGYF
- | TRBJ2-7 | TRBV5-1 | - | TGCGCCAGCAGCGCTGGATTTACCTACGAGCAGTACTTC | CASSAGFTYEQYF